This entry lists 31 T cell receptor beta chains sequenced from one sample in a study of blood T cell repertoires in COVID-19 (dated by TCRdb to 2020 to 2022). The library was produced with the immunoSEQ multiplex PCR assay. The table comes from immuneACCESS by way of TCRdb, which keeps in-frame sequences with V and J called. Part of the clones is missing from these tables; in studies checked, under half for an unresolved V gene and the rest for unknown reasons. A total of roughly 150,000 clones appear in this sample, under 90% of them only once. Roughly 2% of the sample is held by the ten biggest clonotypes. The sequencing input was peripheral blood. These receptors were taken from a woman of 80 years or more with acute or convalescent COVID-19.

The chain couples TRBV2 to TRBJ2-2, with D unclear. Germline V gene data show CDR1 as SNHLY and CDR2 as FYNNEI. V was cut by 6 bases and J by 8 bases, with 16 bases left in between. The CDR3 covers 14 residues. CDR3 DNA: TGTGCCAGCAGCCGGGTCTCCCTGATGGGGGAGCTGTTTTTT. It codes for CASSRVSLMGELFF.

The CDR3 nucleotides are TGTGCCAGCTCATCGGACAGAAACTCTGGGGCCAACGTCCTGACTTTC. This encodes CASSSDRNSGANVLTF. The rearrangement links TRBV18 to TRBJ2-6, with a possible D match to TRBD1 (6 bases). The CDR3 is 16 amino acids. CDR1 is KGHSH, CDR2 LQKENI, per germline. V lost 5 bases and J lost 0, with 11 bases in between.

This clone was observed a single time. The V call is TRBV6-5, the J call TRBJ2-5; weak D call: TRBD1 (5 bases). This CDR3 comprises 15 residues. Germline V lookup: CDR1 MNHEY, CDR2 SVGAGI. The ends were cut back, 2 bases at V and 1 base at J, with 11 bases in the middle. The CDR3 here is CASSYGGAPQETQYF. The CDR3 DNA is TGTGCCAGCAGTTACGGTGGGGCCCCCCAAGAGACCCAGTACTTC.

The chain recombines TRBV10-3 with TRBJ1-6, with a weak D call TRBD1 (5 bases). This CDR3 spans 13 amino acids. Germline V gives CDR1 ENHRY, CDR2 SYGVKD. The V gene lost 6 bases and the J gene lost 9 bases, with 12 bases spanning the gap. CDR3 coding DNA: TGTGCCATCAGCCAGGGAGGAGGTTCACCCCTCCACTTT. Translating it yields CAISQGGGSPLHF.

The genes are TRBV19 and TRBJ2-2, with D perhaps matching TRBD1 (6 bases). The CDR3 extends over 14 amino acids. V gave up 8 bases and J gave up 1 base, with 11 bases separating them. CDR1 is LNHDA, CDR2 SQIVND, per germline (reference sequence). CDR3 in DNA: TGTGCCAGTCGGACAGTATTGAACACCGGGGAGCTGTTTTTT. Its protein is CASRTVLNTGELFF.

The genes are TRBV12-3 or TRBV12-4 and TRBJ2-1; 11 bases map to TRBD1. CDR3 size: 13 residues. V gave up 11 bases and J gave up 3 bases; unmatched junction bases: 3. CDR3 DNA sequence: TGTGCCTCCGGGACAGGGGGCTACAATGAGCAGTTCTTC. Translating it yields CASGTGGYNEQFF.

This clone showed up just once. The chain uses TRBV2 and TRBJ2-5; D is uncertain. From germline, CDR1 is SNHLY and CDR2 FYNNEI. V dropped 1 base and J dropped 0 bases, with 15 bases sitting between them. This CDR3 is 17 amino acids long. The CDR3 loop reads CASSEGMGLIYQETQYF. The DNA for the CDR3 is TGTGCCAGCAGTGAAGGGATGGGCCTCATTTACCAAGAGACCCAGTACTTC.

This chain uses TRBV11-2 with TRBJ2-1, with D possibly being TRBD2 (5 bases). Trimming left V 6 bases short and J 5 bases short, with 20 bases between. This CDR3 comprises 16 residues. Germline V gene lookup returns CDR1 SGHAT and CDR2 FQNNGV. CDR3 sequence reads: CASSLRGSGRNNEQFF. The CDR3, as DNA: TGTGCCAGCAGTTTGCGAGGAAGCGGAAGAAACAATGAGCAGTTCTTC.

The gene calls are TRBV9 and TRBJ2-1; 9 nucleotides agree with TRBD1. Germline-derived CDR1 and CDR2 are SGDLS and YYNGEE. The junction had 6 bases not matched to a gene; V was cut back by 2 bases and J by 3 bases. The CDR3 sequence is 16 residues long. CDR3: CASSVSRDRDYNEQFF. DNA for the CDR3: TGTGCCAGCAGCGTCTCAAGGGACAGGGACTACAATGAGCAGTTCTTC.

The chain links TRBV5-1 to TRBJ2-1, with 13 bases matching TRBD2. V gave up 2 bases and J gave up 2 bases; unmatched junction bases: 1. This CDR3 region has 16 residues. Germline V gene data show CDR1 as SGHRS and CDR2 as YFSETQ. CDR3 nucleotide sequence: TGCGCCAGCAGCTTTACTAGCGGGAGGGCCTACAATGAGCAGTTCTTC. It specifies CASSFTSGRAYNEQFF.

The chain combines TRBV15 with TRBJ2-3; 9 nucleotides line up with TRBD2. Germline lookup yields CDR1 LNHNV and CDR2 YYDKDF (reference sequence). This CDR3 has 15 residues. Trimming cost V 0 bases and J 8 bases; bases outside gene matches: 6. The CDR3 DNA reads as TGTGCCACCAGCAGAGATGGGGGAGCGGGAGGTACGCAGTATTTT. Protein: CATSRDGGAGGTQYF.

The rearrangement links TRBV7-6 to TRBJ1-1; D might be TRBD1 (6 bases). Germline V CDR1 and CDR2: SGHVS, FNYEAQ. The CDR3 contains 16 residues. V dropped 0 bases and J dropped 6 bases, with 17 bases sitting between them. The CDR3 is CASSLAVGGEGAEAFF. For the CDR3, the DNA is TGTGCCAGCAGCTTAGCGGTAGGGGGAGAGGGTGCTGAAGCTTTCTTT. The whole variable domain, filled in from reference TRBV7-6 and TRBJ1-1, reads GAGVSQSPRYKVTKRGQDVALRCDPISGHVSLYWYRQALGQGPEFLTYFNYEAQQDKSGLPNDRFSAERPEGSISTLTIQRTEQRDSAMYRCASSLAVGGEGAEAFFGQGTRLTVV.

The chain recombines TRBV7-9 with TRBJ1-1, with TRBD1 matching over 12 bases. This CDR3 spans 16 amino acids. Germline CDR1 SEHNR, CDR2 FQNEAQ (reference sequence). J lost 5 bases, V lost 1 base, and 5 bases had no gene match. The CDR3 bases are TGTGCCAGCAGCTTAGGGGACAGGGGGCGATGGACTGAAGCTTTCTTT. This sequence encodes CASSLGDRGRWTEAFF.

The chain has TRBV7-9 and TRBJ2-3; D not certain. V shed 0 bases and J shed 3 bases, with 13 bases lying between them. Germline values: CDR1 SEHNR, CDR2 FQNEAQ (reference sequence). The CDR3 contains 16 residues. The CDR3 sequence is CASSLAGSPGTDTQYF. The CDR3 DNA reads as TGTGCCAGCAGCTTAGCTGGGTCTCCAGGAACAGATACGCAGTATTTT.

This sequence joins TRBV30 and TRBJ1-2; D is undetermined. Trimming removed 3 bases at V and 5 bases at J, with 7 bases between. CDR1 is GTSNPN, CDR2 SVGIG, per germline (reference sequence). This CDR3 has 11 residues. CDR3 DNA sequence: TGTGCCTGGAGCGGGAATTATGGCTACACCTTC. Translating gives CAWSGNYGYTF.

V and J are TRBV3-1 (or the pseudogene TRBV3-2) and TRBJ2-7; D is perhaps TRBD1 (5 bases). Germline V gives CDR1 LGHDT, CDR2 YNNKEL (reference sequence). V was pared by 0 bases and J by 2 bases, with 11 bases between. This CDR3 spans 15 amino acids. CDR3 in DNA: TGTGCCAGCAGCCAAGACCTGACAGCGACCTACGAGCAGTACTTC. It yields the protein CASSQDLTATYEQYF.

For the CDR3, the DNA is TGTGCCAGCAGCCCTGGCCGGAACACTGAAGCTTTCTTT. Translated, it gives CASSPGRNTEAFF. V is TRBV2 and J is TRBJ1-1; D gene unclear. The length of the CDR3 is 13 residues. Germline V gene sequence: CDR1 SNHLY, CDR2 FYNNEI. The V end lost 6 bases, the J end lost 1 base, and 9 bases lay between the germline ends.

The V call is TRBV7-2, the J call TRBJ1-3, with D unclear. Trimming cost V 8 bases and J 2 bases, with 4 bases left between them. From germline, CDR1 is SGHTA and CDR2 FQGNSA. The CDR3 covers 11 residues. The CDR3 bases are TGTGCCAGCCCAGCTGGAAACACCATATATTTT. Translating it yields CASPAGNTIYF. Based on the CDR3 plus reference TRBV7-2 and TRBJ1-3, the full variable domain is GAGVSQSPSNKVTEKGKDVELRCDPISGHTALYWYRQSLGQGLEFLIYFQGNSAPDKSGLPSDRFSAERTGGSVSTLTIQRTQQEDSAVYLCASPAGNTIYFGEGSWLTVV.

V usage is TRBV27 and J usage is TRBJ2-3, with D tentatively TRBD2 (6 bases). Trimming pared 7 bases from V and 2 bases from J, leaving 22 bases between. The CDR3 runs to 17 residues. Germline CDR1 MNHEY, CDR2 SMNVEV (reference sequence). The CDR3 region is CASTSGGSWDFTDTQYF. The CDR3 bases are TGTGCCAGCACCTCAGGAGGATCATGGGACTTCACAGATACGCAGTATTTT.

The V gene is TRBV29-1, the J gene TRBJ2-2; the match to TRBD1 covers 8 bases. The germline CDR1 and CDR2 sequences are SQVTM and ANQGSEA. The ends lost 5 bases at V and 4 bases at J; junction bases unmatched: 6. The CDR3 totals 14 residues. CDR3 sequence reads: CSVSGTGSTGELFF. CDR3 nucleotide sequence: TGCAGCGTTTCCGGGACAGGCTCCACCGGGGAGCTGTTTTTT.

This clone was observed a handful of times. The CDR3 DNA reads as TGTGCCAGCAGCTTAGGCCACACCTCCTACGAGCAGTACTTC. Its translation is CASSLGHTSYEQYF. V is TRBV11-2 and J is TRBJ2-7, with D unresolved. Germline V gives CDR1 SGHAT, CDR2 FQNNGV. Trimming left V 1 base short and J 0 bases short, with 7 bases between. This CDR3 contains 14 residues.

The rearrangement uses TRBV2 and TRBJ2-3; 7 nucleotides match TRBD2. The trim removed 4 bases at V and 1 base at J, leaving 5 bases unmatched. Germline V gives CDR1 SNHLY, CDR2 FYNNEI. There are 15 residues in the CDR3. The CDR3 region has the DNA TGTGCCAGCAGTGTATACGGGAGGCGCACAGATACGCAGTATTTT. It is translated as CASSVYGRRTDTQYF.

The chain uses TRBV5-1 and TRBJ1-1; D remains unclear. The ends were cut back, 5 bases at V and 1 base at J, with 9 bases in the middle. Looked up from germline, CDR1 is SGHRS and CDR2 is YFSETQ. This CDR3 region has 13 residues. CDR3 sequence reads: CASSEFPNTEAFF. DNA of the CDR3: TGCGCCAGCAGTGAGTTCCCGAACACTGAAGCTTTCTTT.

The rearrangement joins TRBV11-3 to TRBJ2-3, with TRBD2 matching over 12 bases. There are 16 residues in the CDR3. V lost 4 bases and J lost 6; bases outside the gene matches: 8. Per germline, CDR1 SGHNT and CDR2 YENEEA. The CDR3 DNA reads TGTGCCAGCAGCTCATCTCTAGCGGGGGGGCCCGATACGCAGTATTTT. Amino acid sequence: CASSSSLAGGPDTQYF. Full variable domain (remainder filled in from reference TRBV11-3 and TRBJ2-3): EAGVVQSPRYKIIEKKQPVAFWCNPISGHNTLYWYLQNLGQGPELLIRYENEEAVDDSQLPKDRFSAERLKGVDSTLKIQPAELGDSAVYLCASSSSLAGGPDTQYFGPGTRLTVL.

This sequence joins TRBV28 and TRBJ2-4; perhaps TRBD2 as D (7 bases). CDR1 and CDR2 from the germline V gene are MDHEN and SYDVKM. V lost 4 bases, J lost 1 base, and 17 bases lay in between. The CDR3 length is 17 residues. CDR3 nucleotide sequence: TGTGCCAGCAGTTCGCGGGGGCCCCAGGGGGCCAAAAACATTCAGTACTTC. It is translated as CASSSRGPQGAKNIQYF.

CDR3 bases: TGTGCCAGCAGCGCGGGACTAGCTGGCGGGGAGCTGTTTTTT. Protein product: CASSAGLAGGELFF. This chain uses TRBV11-2 with TRBJ2-2; TRBD2 aligns across 9 bases. This CDR3 region has 14 residues. Germline V lookup: CDR1 SGHAT, CDR2 FQNNGV. The trim removed 5 bases at V and 7 bases at J, leaving 5 bases unmatched.

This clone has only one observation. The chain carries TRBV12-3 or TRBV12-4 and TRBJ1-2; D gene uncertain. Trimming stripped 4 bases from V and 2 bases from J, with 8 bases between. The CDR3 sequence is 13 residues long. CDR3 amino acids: CASSWYRNYGYTF. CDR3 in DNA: TGTGCCAGCAGTTGGTACAGAAACTATGGCTACACCTTC.

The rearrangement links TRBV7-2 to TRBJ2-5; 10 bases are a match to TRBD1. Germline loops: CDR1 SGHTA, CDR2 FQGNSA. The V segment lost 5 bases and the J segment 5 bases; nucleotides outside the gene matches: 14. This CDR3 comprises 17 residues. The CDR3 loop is CASSPGTGDPQGETQYF. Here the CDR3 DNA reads TGTGCCAGCAGCCCCGGGACAGGGGACCCCCAGGGGGAGACCCAGTACTTC.

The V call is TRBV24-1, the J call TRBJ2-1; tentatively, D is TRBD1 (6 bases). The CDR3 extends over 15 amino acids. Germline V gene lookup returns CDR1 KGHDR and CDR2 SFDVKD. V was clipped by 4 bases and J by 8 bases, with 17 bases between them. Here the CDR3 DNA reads TGTGCCACCAGTGACCCCACAGGGTTTGAACATGAGCAGTTCTTC. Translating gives CATSDPTGFEHEQFF.

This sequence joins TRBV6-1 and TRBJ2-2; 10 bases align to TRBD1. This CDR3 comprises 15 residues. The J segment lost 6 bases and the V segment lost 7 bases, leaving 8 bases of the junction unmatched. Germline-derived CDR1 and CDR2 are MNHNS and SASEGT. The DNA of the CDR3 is TGTGCCAGCATCGGGGACAGGGGAGTCCCCGGGGAGCTGTTTTTT. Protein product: CASIGDRGVPGELFF.

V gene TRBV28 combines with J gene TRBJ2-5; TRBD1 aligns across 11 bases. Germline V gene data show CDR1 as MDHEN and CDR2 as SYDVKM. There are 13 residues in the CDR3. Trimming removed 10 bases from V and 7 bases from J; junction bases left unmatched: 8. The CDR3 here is CATWDRGWGTQYF. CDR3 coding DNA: TGTGCCACCTGGGACAGGGGGTGGGGGACCCAGTACTTC.